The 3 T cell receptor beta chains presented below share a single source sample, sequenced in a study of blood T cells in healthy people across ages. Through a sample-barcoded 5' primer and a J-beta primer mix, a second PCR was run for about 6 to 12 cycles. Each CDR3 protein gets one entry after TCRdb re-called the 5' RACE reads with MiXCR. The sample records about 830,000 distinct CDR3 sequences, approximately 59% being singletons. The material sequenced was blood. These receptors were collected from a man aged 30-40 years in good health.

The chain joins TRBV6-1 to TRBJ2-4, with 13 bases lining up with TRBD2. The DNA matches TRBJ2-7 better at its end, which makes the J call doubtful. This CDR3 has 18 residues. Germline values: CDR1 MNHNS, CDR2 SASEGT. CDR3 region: CASNLAPGLAGITYEQYF. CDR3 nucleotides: TGTGCCAGCAATCTAGCTCCGGGACTAGCGGGGATAACCTACGAGCAGTACTTC.

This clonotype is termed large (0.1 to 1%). CDR3 in DNA: TGTGCCAGCAGTTTATTCGGGACGAGCGAGCAGTACTTC. The encoded protein is CASSLFGTSEQYF. The V gene is TRBV27, the J gene TRBJ2-7; D assignment may be TRBD1 or TRBD2 (5 bases each). The germline V and J ends were trimmed by 1 base and 6 bases, with 10 bases remaining between them. Germline V gene lookup returns CDR1 MNHEY and CDR2 SMNVEV (reference sequence). The CDR3 sequence is 13 residues long.

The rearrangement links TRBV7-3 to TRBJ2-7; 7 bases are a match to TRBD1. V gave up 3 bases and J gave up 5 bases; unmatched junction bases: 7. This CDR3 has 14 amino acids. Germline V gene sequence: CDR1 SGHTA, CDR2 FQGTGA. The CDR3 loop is CASSFVPGGNEQYF. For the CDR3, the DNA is TGTGCCAGCAGCTTCGTGCCAGGGGGAAACGAGCAGTACTTC.